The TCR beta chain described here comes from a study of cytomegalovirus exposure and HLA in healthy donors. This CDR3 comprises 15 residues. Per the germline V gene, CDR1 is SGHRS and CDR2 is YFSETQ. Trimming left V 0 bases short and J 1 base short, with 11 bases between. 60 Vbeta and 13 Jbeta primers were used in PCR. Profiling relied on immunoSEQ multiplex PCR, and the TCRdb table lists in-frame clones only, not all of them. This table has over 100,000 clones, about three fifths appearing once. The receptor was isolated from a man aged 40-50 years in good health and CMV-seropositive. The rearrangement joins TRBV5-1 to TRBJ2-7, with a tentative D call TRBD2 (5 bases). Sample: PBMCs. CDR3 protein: CASSLEGVASYEQYF. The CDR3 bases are TGCGCCAGCAGCTTGGAGGGAGTCGCTTCCTACGAGCAGTACTTC.